These T cell receptor beta chains were read from a single sample in a study of technical replicates of blood from a few donors. This table comes from immunoSEQ multiplex PCR, and its TCRdb copy is limited to in-frame clones, with some not included. The sample has approximately 29,000 clones; approximately 94% are singletons. The sequenced sample consisted of PBMCs. Receptors originate from a human donor in good health. Some clones in this sample may be carry-over from other donors' samples. The CDR3 runs from the conserved cysteine through the conserved F or W. The order of the fields is clone size, D gene, J gene, V gene, CDR3 protein, CDR3 DNA. A D gene is named only where the DNA matches it firmly. Size is omitted from some rows. Given values are once, few, many or a class for expanded clones.

once - TRBJ1-2 TRBV4-1 CASSQGLIYGYTF TGCGCCAGCAGCCAGGGACTCATCTATGGCTACACCTTC
- TRBD1 TRBJ2-7 TRBV7-9 CASSFGTGAYEQYF TGTGCCAGCAGCTTCGGGACAGGCGCCTACGAGCAGTACTTC
- - TRBJ1-1 TRBV5-1 CASSLGSWQGGYTEAFF TGCGCCAGCAGCTTGGGGTCTTGGCAGGGAGGATACACTGAAGCTTTCTTT
- TRBD1 TRBJ2-2 TRBV5-5 CASSLGQGSNTGELFF TGTGCCAGCAGCTTGGGACAGGGGTCGAACACCGGGGAGCTGTTTTTT
- TRBD2 TRBJ2-7 TRBV5-6 CASSLGLAGGEQYF TGTGCCAGCAGCTTGGGACTAGCGGGGGGAGAGCAGTACTTC
- - TRBJ2-7 TRBV18 CASSPQGAYEQYF TGTGCCAGCTCACCGCAGGGTGCCTACGAGCAGTACTTC
- TRBD1 TRBJ2-7 TRBV15 CATSRTPGVGQGDEQYF TGTGCCACCAGCAGAACCCCAGGGGTAGGGCAGGGGGACGAGCAGTACTTC
- TRBD2 TRBJ2-5 TRBV5-6 CASSLAGGAGTQYF TGTGCCAGCAGCCTAGCGGGGGGGGCAGGGACCCAGTACTTC
- TRBD1 TRBJ2-3 TRBV6-1 CASSDGTGADTQYF TGTGCCAGCAGTGACGGGACAGGGGCAGATACGCAGTATTTT
- TRBD2 TRBJ2-1 TRBV29-1 CSVGLAREQFF TGCAGCGTCGGACTAGCCAGAGAGCAGTTCTTC
- TRBD1 TRBJ2-7 TRBV10-3 CAISGTGYEQYF TGTGCCATCAGTGGGACAGGGTACGAGCAGTACTTC
- - TRBJ1-1 TRBV5-1 CASSLGEAEAFF TGCGCCAGCAGCTTGGGGGAGGCTGAAGCTTTCTTT
- TRBD2 TRBJ2-4 TRBV10-2 CASSEGRALAKNIQYF TGCGCCAGCAGTGAGGGGAGGGCATTAGCCAAAAACATTCAGTACTTC
- TRBD2 TRBJ2-1 TRBV25-1 CASSRPGGDQQFF TGTGCCAGCAGTCGTCCCGGGGGGGACCAGCAGTTCTTC
- - TRBJ2-7 TRBV4-1 CASSLEGYNRRYPYEQYF TGCGCCAGCAGCCTCGAAGGTTATAACAGGCGTTACCCCTACGAGCAGTACTTC
once - TRBJ1-4 TRBV4-1 CASSQVLREKLFF TGCGCCAGCAGTCAGGTACTTCGGGAAAAACTGTTTTTT
- - TRBJ1-1 TRBV4-3 CASSPRVWNTEAFF TGCGCCAGCAGCCCCAGGGTTTGGAACACTGAAGCTTTCTTT
few - TRBJ2-1 TRBV6-4 CASSDSTGGDEQFF TGTGCCAGCAGTGACTCTACAGGGGGGGATGAGCAGTTCTTC
- - TRBJ1-4 TRBV19 CASSIGGQASSGKLFF TGTGCCAGTAGTATAGGAGGACAAGCCTCCTCCGGGAAACTGTTTTTT
- TRBD1 TRBJ1-6 TRBV15 CATSRVYPGQGKPPLHF TGTGCCACCAGCAGAGTATACCCCGGACAGGGGAAGCCACCCCTCCACTTT
- TRBD1 TRBJ2-1 TRBV5-4 CASSLRLAPTGYRNEQFF TGTGCCAGCAGCTTGAGATTGGCGCCGACAGGGTATCGCAATGAGCAGTTCTTC
- TRBD1 TRBJ1-1 TRBV18 CASSPGQASTEAFF TGTGCCAGCTCACCCGGACAGGCGAGCACTGAAGCTTTCTTT
- - TRBJ2-1 TRBV2 CASSREESRNEQFF TGTGCCAGCAGCAGGGAAGAAAGTCGGAATGAGCAGTTCTTC
- - TRBJ2-5 TRBV2 CASTTVRETQYF TGTGCCAGCACAACAGTCCGGGAGACCCAGTACTTC
- - TRBJ2-7 TRBV29-1 CSGTQGYEQYF TGCAGCGGCACCCAGGGGTACGAGCAGTACTTC
- - TRBJ1-1 TRBV27 CASSLGGGWLRTEAFF TGTGCCAGCAGTTTGGGTGGGGGGTGGCTGCGCACTGAAGCTTTCTTT
- - TRBJ2-3 TRBV6-5 CASSYSGVASTDTQYF TGTGCCAGCAGTTACTCAGGGGTCGCTAGCACAGATACGCAGTATTTT
- - TRBJ2-7 TRBV2 CASSVSGSSYEQYF TGTGCCAGCAGTGTCAGCGGTAGCTCCTACGAGCAGTACTTC
- TRBD1 TRBJ1-5 TRBV30 CAWSTGENQPQHF TGTGCCTGGAGTACAGGGGAAAATCAGCCCCAGCATTTT